The TCR beta chain described here comes from a study of T cell repertoires in cytomegalovirus infection. Study information: Through public TCR beta signatures, both CMV infection and matching HLA type were indicated.

TCRdb independently ran MiXCR on the reads; one entry per CDR3 protein. Of 300,000 to 450,000 distinct CDR3 sequences listed, less than 20% are singletons. Concerning this clonotype: As yet, its antigen is unknown.

General study points: Clonotype analysis showed dominance of the ex vivo response by HLA-C-restricted CMV-specific TCR beta clonotypes. Cumulated frequencies of public TCR beta families served to identify carriers of CMV plus the relevant HLA.

This sequence was found in a human donor in good health (CMV status not recorded). Some clones in this sample may be carry-over from other donors' samples. Sequenced material: PBMCs.

CDR3 residues: CASSLTGGGSHEQYF. The CDR3 DNA follows: TGTGCCAGCAGCTTAACCGGGGGGGGGTCTCACGAGCAGTACTTC. The V and J genes are TRBV7-8 and TRBJ2-7, with 8 bases matching TRBD2. J lost 5 bases, V lost 2 bases, and 8 bases had no gene match. CDR1 SGHVS and CDR2 FQNEAQ come from the germline V gene. The CDR3 runs to 15 residues.